The 4 T cell receptor beta chains below were found in one sample sequenced in a study of T cells in localized non-small cell lung cancer (dated by TCRdb to between 2020 and 2021). The receptor library was made with the immunoSEQ multiplex PCR assay. TCRdb retrieved this table from immuneACCESS and kept in-frame rearrangements only. Not all clones are present; in checked studies, unresolved V genes account for under half, and no reason is known for the remainder. The sample has more than 25,000 clones on record, 90% to 95% of them singletons. The leading ten clones occupy under 6% of the sample. The sequencing used PBMCs, collected before any cancer treatment. These receptor sequences come from a man between 40 and 70 years old with stage II lung adenocarcinoma.

This chain uses TRBV2 with TRBJ1-4; the D is unclear. In germline, CDR1 is SNHLY, CDR2 FYNNEI. This CDR3 comprises 12 residues. Deletions cut 10 bases from V and 5 bases from J, with 11 bases between. The CDR3 DNA reads as TGTGCCACGAGAGGATTGAATGAAAAACTGTTTTTT. This translates into CATRGLNEKLFF.

V and J are TRBV6-5 and TRBJ2-5, with D perhaps matching TRBD1 or TRBD2 (5 bases each). The CDR3 length is 14 residues. V was shortened by 4 bases and J by 3 bases, with 12 bases between the two germline ends. CDR1 is MNHEY, CDR2 SVGAGI, per germline. CDR3 amino acids: CASSSGTEEETQYF. DNA of the CDR3: TGTGCCAGCAGTTCCGGGACGGAAGAAGAGACCCAGTACTTC.

The chain recombines TRBV11-2 with TRBJ1-3; D is uncertain. Trimming stripped 4 bases from V and 5 bases from J, with 9 bases between. In germline, CDR1 is SGHAT, CDR2 FQNNGV. This CDR3 has 13 residues. The CDR3 bases are TGTGCCAGCAGCTCCGTCCCCAGAAACACCATATATTTT. Its protein is CASSSVPRNTIYF.

The table lists this clone with a count of one. This CDR3 reads CASEGANTEAFF. The CDR3 bases are TGTGCCAGCGAGGGGGCGAACACTGAAGCTTTCTTT. The chain links TRBV5-5 to TRBJ1-1; 7 positions match TRBD1. CDR3 length equals 12 residues. Germline lookup yields CDR1 SGHKS and CDR2 YYEKEE (reference sequence). The V gene end was trimmed by 7 bases and the J gene end by 1 base; junction bases not matched to a gene: 1.